This is a list of T cell receptor beta chains from one sample in a study of blood T cells in healthy people across ages. Each CDR3 protein is one row after TCRdb ran MiXCR on the 5' RACE reads. The data hold 550,000 to 700,000 distinct CDR3 sequences, with 25% to 30% observed a single time. The sample taken for sequencing was blood. These receptors all stem from a woman in her sixties or seventies in good health. Both conserved end residues are part of each CDR3. A D gene is named only where the DNA matches it firmly. Clone size is shown for a subset of rows, as once, few, many or a class of expanded clone.

v_gene: TRBV7-9; j_gene: TRBJ2-5; abundance: .; d_gene: TRBD2; CDR3nt: TGTGCCAGCAGCTCTACCGGGACTAGCGGGGGCGACCAAGAGACCCAGTACTTC; CDR3aa: CASSSTGTSGGDQETQYF
v_gene: TRBV6-2/TRBV6-3; j_gene: TRBJ2-7; abundance: .; d_gene: .; CDR3nt: TGTGCCAGCAGTTACCCAGCCGCCTACGTCTACGAGCAGTACTTC; CDR3aa: CASSYPAAYVYEQYF
v_gene: TRBV3-1; j_gene: TRBJ1-1; abundance: .; d_gene: TRBD1; CDR3nt: TGTGCCAGCAGCCAACGACAGGGCAAGGGCACTGAAGCTTTCTTT; CDR3aa: CASSQRQGKGTEAFF
v_gene: TRBV6-2/TRBV6-3; j_gene: TRBJ2-1; abundance: few; d_gene: TRBD2; CDR3nt: TGTGCCAGCAGTTCGTATAGCGGGGCCAATAATGAGCAGTTCTTC; CDR3aa: CASSSYSGANNEQFF
v_gene: TRBV29-1; j_gene: TRBJ1-1; abundance: .; d_gene: .; CDR3nt: TGCAGCGGAAGGAGGGGGAACACTGAAGCTTTCTTT; CDR3aa: CSGRRGNTEAFF
v_gene: TRBV29-1; j_gene: TRBJ1-4; abundance: few; d_gene: TRBD1; CDR3nt: TGCAGCGTTGCCGGGACAGGGGCAGATGAAAAACTGTTTTTT; CDR3aa: CSVAGTGADEKLFF
v_gene: TRBV9; j_gene: TRBJ2-7; abundance: few; d_gene: TRBD1; CDR3nt: TGTGCCAGCAGCGGACAGGGGCGAATCGTGGGCGAGCAGTACTTC; CDR3aa: CASSGQGRIVGEQYF
v_gene: TRBV5-5; j_gene: TRBJ1-3; abundance: .; d_gene: .; CDR3nt: TGTGCCAGCAGCTGGAACTCTGGAAACACCATATATTTT; CDR3aa: CASSWNSGNTIYF
v_gene: TRBV7-9; j_gene: TRBJ2-5; abundance: few; d_gene: .; CDR3nt: TGTGCCAGCAGCTTAGCGCAAGGGTTTCGGGAGACCCAGTACTTC; CDR3aa: CASSLAQGFRETQYF
v_gene: TRBV20-1; j_gene: TRBJ2-1; abundance: few; d_gene: TRBD1; CDR3nt: TGCAGTGCTAGAGATGCCCGACAGGGTGGTTACAGTGAGCAGTTCTTC; CDR3aa: CSARDARQGGYSEQFF
v_gene: TRBV20-1; j_gene: TRBJ1-3; abundance: few; d_gene: .; CDR3nt: TGCAGTGCTGTAGGGGTCGGAAACACCATATATTTT; CDR3aa: CSAVGVGNTIYF
v_gene: TRBV20-1; j_gene: TRBJ2-5; abundance: few; d_gene: TRBD1; CDR3nt: TGCAGTGCTTGGGGGGGACAGGGGGCTTCAGAGACCCAGTACTTC; CDR3aa: CSAWGGQGASETQYF
v_gene: TRBV10-3; j_gene: TRBJ1-6; abundance: .; d_gene: TRBD1; CDR3nt: TGTGCCATCAGGGGACAGGATAATTCACCCCTCCACTTT; CDR3aa: CAIRGQDNSPLHF
v_gene: TRBV20-1; j_gene: TRBJ2-1; abundance: .; d_gene: .; CDR3nt: TGCAGTGCTAGAGGTCCGGGGGGCACCTACAATGAGCAGTTCTTC; CDR3aa: CSARGPGGTYNEQFF
v_gene: TRBV4-2; j_gene: TRBJ1-6; abundance: few; d_gene: TRBD1; CDR3nt: TGTGCCAGCAGCCTAGACGCGGGACAGGGGGCTTCACCCCTCCACTTT; CDR3aa: CASSLDAGQGASPLHF
v_gene: TRBV3-1; j_gene: TRBJ1-2; abundance: .; d_gene: .; CDR3nt: TGTGCCAGCAGCCAAGATTGGCGTGCTGGCTACACCTTC; CDR3aa: CASSQDWRAGYTF
v_gene: TRBV20-1; j_gene: TRBJ2-5; abundance: .; d_gene: .; CDR3nt: TGCACTGTGCGGGGGAAAGCGGGTCAGGGGGACCAGTACTTC; CDR3aa: CTVRGKAGQGDQYF
v_gene: TRBV6-2/TRBV6-3; j_gene: TRBJ2-7; abundance: .; d_gene: TRBD1; CDR3nt: TGTGCCAGCACCAGGGGGTCGACAAGCCACGGTACCTACGAGCAGTACTTC; CDR3aa: CASTRGSTSHGTYEQYF
v_gene: TRBV9; j_gene: TRBJ2-7; abundance: few; d_gene: TRBD1; CDR3nt: TGTGCCAGCAGCGCCGGGACAGACTACGAGCAGTACTTC; CDR3aa: CASSAGTDYEQYF
v_gene: TRBV20-1; j_gene: TRBJ2-5; abundance: .; d_gene: TRBD2; CDR3nt: TGCAGTGCTAGGCCGGGACTACAGCACGGGCGGAGAGAGCAGCTCTTC; CDR3aa: CSARPGLQHGRREQLF
v_gene: TRBV7-3; j_gene: TRBJ2-7; abundance: .; d_gene: TRBD1; CDR3nt: TGTGCCAGCAGCTTACACCCGCAGGGGACAGTCTACGAGCAGTACTTC; CDR3aa: CASSLHPQGTVYEQYF
v_gene: TRBV5-1; j_gene: TRBJ2-2; abundance: few; d_gene: TRBD2; CDR3nt: TGCGCCAGCAGCTTCGGTGGCGGGGGGTCCGGGGAGCTGTTTTTT; CDR3aa: CASSFGGGGSGELFF
v_gene: TRBV20-1; j_gene: TRBJ1-6; abundance: .; d_gene: .; CDR3nt: TGCAGTGCCAGGCGGGGGGACAATTCACCCCTCCACTTT; CDR3aa: CSARRGDNSPLHF
v_gene: TRBV4-3; j_gene: TRBJ2-3; abundance: .; d_gene: TRBD2; CDR3nt: TGCGCCAGCAGCTCCCGGACTAGCGGCACAGATACGCAGTATTTT; CDR3aa: CASSSRTSGTDTQYF
v_gene: TRBV14; j_gene: TRBJ2-7; abundance: .; d_gene: .; CDR3nt: TGTGCCAGCAGCCAAGATTTTAGAGGGTACGAGCAGTACTTC; CDR3aa: CASSQDFRGYEQYF
v_gene: TRBV6-2/TRBV6-3; j_gene: TRBJ2-1; abundance: .; d_gene: .; CDR3nt: TGTGCCAGCACTGAGCGGAGACTATCTGAGCAGTTCTTC; CDR3aa: CASTERRLSEQFF
v_gene: TRBV12-5; j_gene: TRBJ2-5; abundance: .; d_gene: TRBD2; CDR3nt: TGTGCTAGTCTCGACGGGGGGGCCCTCCAAGAGACCCAGTACTTC; CDR3aa: CASLDGGALQETQYF
v_gene: TRBV10-3; j_gene: TRBJ1-1; abundance: .; d_gene: .; CDR3nt: TGTGCCATCAGTGAAGGCCCGGGCACTGAAGCTTTCTTT; CDR3aa: CAISEGPGTEAFF